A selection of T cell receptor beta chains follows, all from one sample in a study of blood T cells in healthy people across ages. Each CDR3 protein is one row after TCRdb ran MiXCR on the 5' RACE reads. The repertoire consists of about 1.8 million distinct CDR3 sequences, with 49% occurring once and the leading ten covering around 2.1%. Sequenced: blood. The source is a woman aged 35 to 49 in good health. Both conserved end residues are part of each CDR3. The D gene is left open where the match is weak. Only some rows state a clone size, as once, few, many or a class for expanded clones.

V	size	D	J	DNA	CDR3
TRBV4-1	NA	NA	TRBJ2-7	TGCGCCAGCAGCCAAGATCGAAGTATTGGTTTGGCGCCCAGCTCCTACGAGCAGTACTTC	CASSQDRSIGLAPSSYEQYF
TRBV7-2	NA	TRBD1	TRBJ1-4	TGTGCCAGCAGCCCATTCGCCGGGACAGGGGATGAAAAACTGTTTTTT	CASSPFAGTGDEKLFF
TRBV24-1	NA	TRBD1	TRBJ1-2	TGTGCCACCAGTGACCCTGGACAGGGGCACCATGGCTACACCTTC	CATSDPGQGHHGYTF
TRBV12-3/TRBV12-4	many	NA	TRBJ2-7	TGTGCCAGCAGGCCGGGGGTTTCCTACGAGCAGTACTTC	CASRPGVSYEQYF
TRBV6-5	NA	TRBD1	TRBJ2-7	TGTGCCAGCAGTTACGGGGGACAGGGAGCTGTTTACGAGCAGTACTTC	CASSYGGQGAVYEQYF
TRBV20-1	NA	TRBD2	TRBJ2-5	TGCAGTGCCCGCGGGGGGCGGGAAGAGACCCAGTACTTC	CSARGGREETQYF
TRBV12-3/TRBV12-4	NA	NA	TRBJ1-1	TGTGCCAGCAGCGAGACAGGTGAAGCTTTCTTT	CASSETGEAFF
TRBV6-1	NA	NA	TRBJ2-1	TGTGCCAGCATGAAGAGCGTGGCGGAGACCCAGTTCTTC	CASMKSVAETQFF
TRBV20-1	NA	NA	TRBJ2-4	TGCAGTGCTAGACTCCCACCCCTAGGGGACATTCAGTACTTC	CSARLPPLGDIQYF
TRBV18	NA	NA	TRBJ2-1	TGTGCCAGCTCACCCCTGGGACGGAGCTCCTACAATGAGCAGTTCTTC	CASSPLGRSSYNEQFF
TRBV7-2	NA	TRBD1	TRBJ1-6	TGTGCCAGCAGCTTCGGGACAGGGACTAATTCACCCCTCCACTTT	CASSFGTGTNSPLHF
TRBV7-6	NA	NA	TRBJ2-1	TGTGCCAGCAGCTTAGCCCCAGCCTACAATGAGCAGTTCTTC	CASSLAPAYNEQFF
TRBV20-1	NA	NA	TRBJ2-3	TGCAGTGCTAGAGATGGACGGGGAGCAGATATGCAGTATTTT	CSARDGRGADMQYF
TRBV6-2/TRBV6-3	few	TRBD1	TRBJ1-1	TGTGCCAGCAGTTACTCACGACAGGGCCGGAACACTGAAGCTTTCTTT	CASSYSRQGRNTEAFF
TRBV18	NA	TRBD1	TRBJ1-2	TGTGCCAGCTCACCAAGTACAGGGGCTGACTATGGCTACACCTTC	CASSPSTGADYGYTF
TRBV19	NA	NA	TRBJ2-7	TGTGCCAGTAGCCCCACGGGACACGGATCCTACGAGCAGTACTTC	CASSPTGHGSYEQYF
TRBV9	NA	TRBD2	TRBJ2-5	TGTGCCAGCAGCGTAGAATCGGGGGGTGTTCAAGAGACCCAGTACTTC	CASSVESGGVQETQYF
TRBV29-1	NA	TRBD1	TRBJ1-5	TGCAGCGTAGGACAGGGGGGAAGCAATCGGCCCCAGCATTTT	CSVGQGGSNRPQHF
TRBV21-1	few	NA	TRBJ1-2	TGTGCCAGCCCGATGCAGGGGCGACGATATGGCTACACCTTC	CASPMQGRRYGYTF
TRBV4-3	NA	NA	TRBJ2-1	TGCGCCAGCAGCCAAGACCCCAGGGAAAGCAATGAGCAGTTCTTC	CASSQDPRESNEQFF
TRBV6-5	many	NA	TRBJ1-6	TGTGCCAGCACCATCACAGGGCACAATTCACCCCTCCACTTT	CASTITGHNSPLHF
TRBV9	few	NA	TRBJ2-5	TGTGCCAGTTACTCGCGACTAGAGGATTACAAACAAGAGACCCAGTACTTC	CASYSRLEDYKQETQYF
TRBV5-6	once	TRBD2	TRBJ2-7	TGTGCCAGCAGCGAAGGACTAGCCGAAGTCATCTACGAGCAGTACTTC	CASSEGLAEVIYEQYF
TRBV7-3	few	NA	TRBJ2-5	TGTGCCAGCAGCTTAAGGCCAGGGAGGAATGAGCAGTACTTC	CASSLRPGRNEQYF
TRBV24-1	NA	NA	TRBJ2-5	TGTGCCACCAGTGATTTGAGGGACTTGGGGGAGACCCAGTACTTC	CATSDLRDLGETQYF
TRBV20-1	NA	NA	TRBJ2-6	TGCAGTGCCGCTTTCTCCACTGGGGCCAACGTCCTGACTTTC	CSAAFSTGANVLTF
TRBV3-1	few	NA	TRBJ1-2	TGTGCCAGCAGCCCGGGACGGAGACAATACACCTTC	CASSPGRRQYTF
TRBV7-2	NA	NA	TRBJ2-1	TGTGCCAGCAGCTTAGCGGGTACTCACAATGAGCAGTTCTTC	CASSLAGTHNEQFF
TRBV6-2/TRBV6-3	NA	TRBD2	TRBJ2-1	TGTGCCAGCAGTTACTCGTTGTCTAGCGGAGGATCCTACAATGAGCAGTTCTTC	CASSYSLSSGGSYNEQFF
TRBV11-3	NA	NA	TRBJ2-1	TGTGCCAGCAGCTTAGACGGTGGGGAAAATGAGCAGTTCTTC	CASSLDGGENEQFF
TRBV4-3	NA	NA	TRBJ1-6	TGTGCCAGCAGCCAAGATGGTTCACCCCTCCACTTT	CASSQDGSPLHF
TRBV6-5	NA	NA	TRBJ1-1	TGTGCCAGCACGACAGACATGAACACTGAAGCTTTCTTT	CASTTDMNTEAFF
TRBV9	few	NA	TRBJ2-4	TGTGCCAGCAGCGGCGGCGTGCTAGCCAAAAACATTCAGTACTTC	CASSGGVLAKNIQYF
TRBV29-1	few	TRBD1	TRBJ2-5	TGCAGTGCTGGGGACAGGGCCGAGACCCAGTACTTC	CSAGDRAETQYF